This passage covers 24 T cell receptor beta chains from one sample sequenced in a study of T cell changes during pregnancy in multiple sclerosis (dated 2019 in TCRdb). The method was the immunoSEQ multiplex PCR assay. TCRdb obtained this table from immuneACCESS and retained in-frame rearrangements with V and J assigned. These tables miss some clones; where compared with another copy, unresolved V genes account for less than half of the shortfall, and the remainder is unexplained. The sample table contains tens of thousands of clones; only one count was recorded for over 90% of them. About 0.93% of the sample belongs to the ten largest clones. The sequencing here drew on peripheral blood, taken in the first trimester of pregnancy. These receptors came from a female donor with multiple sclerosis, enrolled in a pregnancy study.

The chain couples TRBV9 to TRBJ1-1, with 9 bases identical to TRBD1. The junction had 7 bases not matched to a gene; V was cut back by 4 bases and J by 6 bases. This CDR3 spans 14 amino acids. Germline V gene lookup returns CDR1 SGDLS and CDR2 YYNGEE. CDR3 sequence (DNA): TGTGCCAGCAGCCCGGGACAGGGATCTTCTGAAGCTTTCTTT. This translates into CASSPGQGSSEAFF.

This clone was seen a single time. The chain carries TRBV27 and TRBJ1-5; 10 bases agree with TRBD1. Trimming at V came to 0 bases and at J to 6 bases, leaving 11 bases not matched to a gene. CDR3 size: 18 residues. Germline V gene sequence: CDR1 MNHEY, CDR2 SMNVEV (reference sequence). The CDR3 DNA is TGTGCCAGCAGTTTATCGGGGACAGGGGCTCTGCGTGGTCAGCCCCAGCATTTT. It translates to CASSLSGTGALRGQPQHF.

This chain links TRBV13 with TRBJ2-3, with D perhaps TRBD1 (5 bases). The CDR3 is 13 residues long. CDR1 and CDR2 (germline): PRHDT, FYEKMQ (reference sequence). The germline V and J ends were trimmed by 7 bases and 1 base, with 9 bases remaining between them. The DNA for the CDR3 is TGTGCCAGCAAGGGGTGGGGCACAGATACGCAGTATTTT. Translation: CASKGWGTDTQYF. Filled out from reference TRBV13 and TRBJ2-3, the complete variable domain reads AAGVIQSPRHLIKEKRETATLKCYPIPRHDTVYWYQQGPGQDPQFLISFYEKMQSDKGSIPDRFSAQQFSDYHSELNMSSLELGDSALYFCASKGWGTDTQYFGPGTRLTVL.

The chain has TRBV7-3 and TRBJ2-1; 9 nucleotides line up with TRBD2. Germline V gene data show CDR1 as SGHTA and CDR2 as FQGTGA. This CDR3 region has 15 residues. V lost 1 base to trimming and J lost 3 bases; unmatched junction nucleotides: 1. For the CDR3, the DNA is TGTGCCAGCAGCTTAAGCGGGGGGGGCTACAATGAGCAGTTCTTC. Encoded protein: CASSLSGGGYNEQFF. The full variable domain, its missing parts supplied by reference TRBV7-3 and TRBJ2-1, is GAGVSQTPSNKVTEKGKYVELRCDPISGHTALYWYRQSLGQGPEFLIYFQGTGAADDSGLPNDRFFAVRPEGSVSTLKIQRTERGDSAVYLCASSLSGGGYNEQFFGPGTRLTVL.

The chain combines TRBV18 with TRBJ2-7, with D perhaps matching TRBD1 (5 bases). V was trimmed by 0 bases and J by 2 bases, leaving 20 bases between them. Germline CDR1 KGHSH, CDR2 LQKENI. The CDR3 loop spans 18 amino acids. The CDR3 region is CASSPPGQAKFLPYEQYF. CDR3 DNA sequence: TGTGCCAGCTCACCACCGGGGCAGGCTAAATTCCTTCCCTACGAGCAGTACTTC.

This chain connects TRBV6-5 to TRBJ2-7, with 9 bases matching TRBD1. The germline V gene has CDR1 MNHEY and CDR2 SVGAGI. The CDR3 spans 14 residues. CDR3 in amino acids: CASTRDRDRYEQYF. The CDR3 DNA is TGTGCATCAACCAGGGACAGGGACCGCTACGAGCAGTACTTC.

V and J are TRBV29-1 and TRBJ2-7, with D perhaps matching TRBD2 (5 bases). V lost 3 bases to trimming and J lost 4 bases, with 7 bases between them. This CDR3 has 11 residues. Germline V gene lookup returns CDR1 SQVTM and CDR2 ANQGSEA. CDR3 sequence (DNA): TGCAGCGTTGAGGGAGTATACGAGCAGTACTTC. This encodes CSVEGVYEQYF.

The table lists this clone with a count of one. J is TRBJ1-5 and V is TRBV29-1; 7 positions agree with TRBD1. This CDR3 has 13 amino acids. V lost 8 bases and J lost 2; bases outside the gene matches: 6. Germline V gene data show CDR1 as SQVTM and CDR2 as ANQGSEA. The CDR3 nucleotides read TGCAGCTTCACGACAGGGCGCAATCAGCCCCAGCATTTT. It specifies CSFTTGRNQPQHF.

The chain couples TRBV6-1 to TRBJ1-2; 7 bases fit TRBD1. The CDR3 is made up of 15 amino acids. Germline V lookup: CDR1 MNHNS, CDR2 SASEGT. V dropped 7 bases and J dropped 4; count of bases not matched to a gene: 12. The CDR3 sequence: CASTSGQAGPYGYTF. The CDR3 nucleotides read TGTGCCAGCACCTCCGGACAGGCTGGTCCCTATGGCTACACCTTC.

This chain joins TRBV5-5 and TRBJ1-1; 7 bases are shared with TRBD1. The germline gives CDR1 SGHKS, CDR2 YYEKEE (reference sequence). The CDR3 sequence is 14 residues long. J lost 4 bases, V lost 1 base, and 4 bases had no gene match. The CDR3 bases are TGTGCCAGCAGCTTGAAGGGGGCGGGCACTGAAGCTTTCTTT. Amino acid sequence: CASSLKGAGTEAFF. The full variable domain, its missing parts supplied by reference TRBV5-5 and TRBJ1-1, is DAGVTQSPTHLIKTRGQQVTLRCSPISGHKSVSWYQQVLGQGPQFIFQYYEKEERGRGNFPDRFSARQFPNYSSELNVNALLLGDSALYLCASSLKGAGTEAFFGQGTRLTVV.

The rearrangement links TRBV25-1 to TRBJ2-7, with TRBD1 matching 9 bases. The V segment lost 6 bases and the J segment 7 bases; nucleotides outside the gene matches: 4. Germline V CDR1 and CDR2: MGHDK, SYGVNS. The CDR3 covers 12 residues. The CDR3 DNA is TGTGCCAGCAGGGACAGGGGACGGGAGCAGTACTTC. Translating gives CASRDRGREQYF.

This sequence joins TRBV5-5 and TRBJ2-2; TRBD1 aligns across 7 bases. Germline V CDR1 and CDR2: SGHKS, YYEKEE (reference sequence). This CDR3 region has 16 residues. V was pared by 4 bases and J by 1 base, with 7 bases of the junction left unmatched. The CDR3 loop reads CASSTHRDRNTGELFF. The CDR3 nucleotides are TGTGCCAGCAGCACCCACCGGGACAGGAACACCGGGGAGCTGTTTTTT.

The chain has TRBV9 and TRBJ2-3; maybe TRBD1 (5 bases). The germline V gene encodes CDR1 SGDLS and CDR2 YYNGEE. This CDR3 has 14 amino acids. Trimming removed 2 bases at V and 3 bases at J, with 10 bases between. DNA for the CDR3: TGTGCCAGCAGCGTTAGGGGTCTGACAGATACGCAGTATTTT. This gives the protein CASSVRGLTDTQYF.

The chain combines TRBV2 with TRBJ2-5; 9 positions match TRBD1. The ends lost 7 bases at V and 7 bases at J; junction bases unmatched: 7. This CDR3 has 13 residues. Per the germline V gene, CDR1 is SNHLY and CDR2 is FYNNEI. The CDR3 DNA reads TGTGCCAGCATCCCCGGGACAGGGTCGACCCAGTACTTC. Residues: CASIPGTGSTQYF.

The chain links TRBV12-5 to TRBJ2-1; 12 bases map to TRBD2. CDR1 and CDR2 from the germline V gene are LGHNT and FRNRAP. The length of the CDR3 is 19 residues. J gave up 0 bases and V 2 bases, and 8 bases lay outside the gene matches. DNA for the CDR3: TGTGCTAGTGGTTTGACTCGGACTAGCGGGGTGCTCTCCTACAATGAGCAGTTCTTC. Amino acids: CASGLTRTSGVLSYNEQFF.

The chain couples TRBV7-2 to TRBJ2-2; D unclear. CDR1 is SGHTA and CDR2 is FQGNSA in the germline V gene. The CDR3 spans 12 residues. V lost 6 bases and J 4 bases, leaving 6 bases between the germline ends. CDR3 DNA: TGTGCCAGCAGGGGCCTCACCGGGGAGCTGTTTTTT. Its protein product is CASRGLTGELFF.

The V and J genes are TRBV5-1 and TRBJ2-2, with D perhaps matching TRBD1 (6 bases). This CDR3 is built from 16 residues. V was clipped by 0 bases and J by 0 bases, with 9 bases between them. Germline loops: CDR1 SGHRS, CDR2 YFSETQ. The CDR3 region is CASSLDAGANTGELFF. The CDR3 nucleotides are TGCGCCAGCAGCTTGGACGCAGGGGCGAACACCGGGGAGCTGTTTTTT.

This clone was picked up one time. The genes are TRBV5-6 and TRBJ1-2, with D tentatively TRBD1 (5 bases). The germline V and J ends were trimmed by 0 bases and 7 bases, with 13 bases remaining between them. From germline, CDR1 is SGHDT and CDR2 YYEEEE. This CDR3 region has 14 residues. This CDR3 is CASSLVGVGGGYTF. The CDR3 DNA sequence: TGTGCCAGCAGCTTGGTAGGGGTTGGTGGTGGCTACACCTTC. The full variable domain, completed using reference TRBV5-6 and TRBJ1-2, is DAGVTQSPTHLIKTRGQQVTLRCSPKSGHDTVSWYQQALGQGPQFIFQYYEEEERQRGNFPDRFSGHQFPNYSSELNVNALLLGDSALYLCASSLVGVGGGYTFGSGTRLTVV.

CDR3 DNA: TGCAGTGCTAGGAGATTTGAAGCTTTCTTT. It translates to CSARRFEAFF. The V and J genes are TRBV20-1 and TRBJ1-1; D gene uncertain. V lost 3 bases, J lost 7 bases, and 6 bases lay in between. CDR1 DFQATT and CDR2 SNEGSKA come from the germline V gene (reference sequence). The CDR3 loop spans 10 amino acids.

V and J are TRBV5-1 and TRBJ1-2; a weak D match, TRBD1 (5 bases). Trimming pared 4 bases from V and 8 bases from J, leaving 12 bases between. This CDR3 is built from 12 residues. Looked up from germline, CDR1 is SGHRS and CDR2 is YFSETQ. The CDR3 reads CASSPGGEGYTF. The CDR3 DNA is TGCGCCAGCAGCCCTGGGGGGGAAGGCTACACCTTC.

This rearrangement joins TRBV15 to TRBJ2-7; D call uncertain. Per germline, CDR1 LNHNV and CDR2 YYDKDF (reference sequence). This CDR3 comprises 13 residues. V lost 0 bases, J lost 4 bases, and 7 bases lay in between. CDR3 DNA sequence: TGTGCCACCAGCAGAGATCTCCAGTACGAGCAGTACTTC. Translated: CATSRDLQYEQYF.

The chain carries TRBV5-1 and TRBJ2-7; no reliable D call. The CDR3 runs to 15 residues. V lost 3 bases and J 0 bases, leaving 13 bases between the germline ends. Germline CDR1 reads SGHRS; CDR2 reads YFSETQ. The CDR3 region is CASSWAGQSSYEQYF. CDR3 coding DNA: TGCGCCAGCAGCTGGGCAGGCCAGTCCTCCTACGAGCAGTACTTC.

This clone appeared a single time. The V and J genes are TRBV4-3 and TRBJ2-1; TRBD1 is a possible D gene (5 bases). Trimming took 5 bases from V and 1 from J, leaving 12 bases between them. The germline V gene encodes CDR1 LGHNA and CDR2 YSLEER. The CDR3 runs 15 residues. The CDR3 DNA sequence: TGCGCCAGCAGCTCAACAGGTGAATCCTACAATGAGCAGTTCTTC. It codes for CASSSTGESYNEQFF.

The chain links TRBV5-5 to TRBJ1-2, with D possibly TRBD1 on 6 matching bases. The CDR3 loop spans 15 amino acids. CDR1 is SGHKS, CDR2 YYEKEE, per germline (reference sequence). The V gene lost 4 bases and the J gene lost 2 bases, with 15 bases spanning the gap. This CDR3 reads CASSPTTRGNYGYTF. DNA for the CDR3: TGTGCCAGCAGCCCAACGACAAGGGGGAACTATGGCTACACCTTC.